This TCR beta chain emerged from a study of response to subunit inactivated influenza vaccine. TCRdb reprocessed the RT-PCR reads with MiXCR, giving one entry per CDR3 protein. The table records 300,000 to 350,000 distinct CDR3 sequences, around 20% of them present only once. V was clipped by 5 bases and J by 2 bases, with 10 bases between them. The CDR3 extends over 15 amino acids. Germline-derived CDR1 and CDR2 are SGHAT and FQNNGV. This clonotype was recorded many times. The antigen is not known. Study-level findings and limits: Authors suggested few new T cells are recruited by each seasonal influenza vaccination.

This sample comprised PBMCs from blood, obtained less than 22 months after vaccination. The receptor comes from a man between 50 and 70 years old who received an inactivated influenza vaccine. The chain recombines TRBV11-2 with TRBJ1-6; weak D call: TRBD1 (6 bases). The CDR3 region is CASSRRTAYNSPLHF. CDR3 sequence (DNA): TGTGCCAGCAGCCGAAGGACAGCCTATAATTCACCCCTCCACTTT.